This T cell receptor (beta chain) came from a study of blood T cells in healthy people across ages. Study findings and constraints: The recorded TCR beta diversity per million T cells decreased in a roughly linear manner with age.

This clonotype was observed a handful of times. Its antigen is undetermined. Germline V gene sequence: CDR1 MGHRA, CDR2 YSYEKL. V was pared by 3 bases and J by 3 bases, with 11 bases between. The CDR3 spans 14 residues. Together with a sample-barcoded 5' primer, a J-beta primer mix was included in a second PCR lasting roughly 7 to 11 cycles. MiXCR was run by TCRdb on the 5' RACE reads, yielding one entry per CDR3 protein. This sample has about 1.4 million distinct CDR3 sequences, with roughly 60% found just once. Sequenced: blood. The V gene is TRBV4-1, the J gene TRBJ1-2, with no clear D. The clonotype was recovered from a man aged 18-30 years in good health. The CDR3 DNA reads TGCGCCAGCAGCCATTCTTGGGGAGACTATGGCTACACCTTC. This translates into CASSHSWGDYGYTF.